This T cell receptor (beta chain) was captured in a study of cytomegalovirus exposure and HLA in healthy donors. Overall study findings and caveats: Association of 15,000 to 20,000 TCR beta sequences with HLA alleles was found at 0.05 false discovery rate in a later analysis. Later examination showed HLA-associated TCR beta chains had greater clonal expansion than equally common others. Rates of TCR association differed by HLA locus in a later analysis, with DRB1 highest and HLA-C lowest. Data from an earlier analysis indicated that most TCR beta V segments were productive either about 87% or about 30% of the time.

Germline-derived CDR1 and CDR2 are SGHTA and FQGNSA. The CDR3 has 16 residues. J was trimmed by 4 bases and V by 3 bases; bases with no gene match: 7. The PCR ran on 60 Vbeta and 13 Jbeta primers. This table comes from immunoSEQ multiplex PCR, and its TCRdb copy is limited to in-frame clones, with some not included. There are 140,000 to 150,000 clones in the sample, with more than 0.8% held by the top ten. Of note for this clone: Its matching antigen is unknown.

Sequencing input: PBMCs. The genes are TRBV7-2 and TRBJ1-3; 9 bases are shared with TRBD1. This clonotype was sampled from a male donor in good health and CMV-seronegative. CDR3 region: CASSFRTGAAGNTIYF. CDR3 sequence (DNA): TGTGCCAGCAGCTTTCGGACAGGGGCTGCAGGAAACACCATATATTTT.